The sample holds a few counts of the clone carrying this T cell receptor beta chain. The antigen is undetermined. This specimen comes from a study of T cell repertoires in cytomegalovirus infection. Turning to the study itself: CMV infection plus the matching HLA type was flagged by public TCR beta signatures. Study-wide findings and caveats: Cumulative frequency (of public TCR beta family members) identified carriers of CMV plus the relevant HLA. HLA-C-restricted, CMV-specific TCR beta clonotypes were dominant ex vivo.

TCRdb ran MiXCR on the reads and lists one entry per CDR3 protein. The sample gives about 310,000 distinct CDR3 sequences, about 17% of which show up once; 12% is in the top ten. CDR3 length: 13 residues. Germline CDR1 SNHLY, CDR2 FYNNEI. The V gene lost 6 bases and the J gene lost 3 bases, with 11 bases spanning the gap. The V and J genes are TRBV2 and TRBJ2-5; a weak D match, TRBD2 (5 bases). The source material was PBMCs. The clonotype comes from a human donor in good health (CMV status not recorded). Some clones in this sample may be carry-over from other donors' samples. CDR3 nucleotide sequence: TGTGCCAGCAGCAGTCGAGCGGAAGAGACCCAGTACTTC. This translates into CASSSRAEETQYF.